This TCR beta chain was profiled in a study of siplizumab effects on memory and regulatory T cells. Assays were performed on 95,000 to 100,000 TCR templates per sample. Profiled with immunoSEQ multiplex PCR; TCRdb holds only in-frame clones, not every one. The sample shows 57,000 or so clones, more than 80% of them seen only once. This sequence was found in a human donor in good health. Specimen: CD8+ T cells sorted from blood.

The CDR3 here is CASSVDGGRAIYEQYF. The CDR3 region has the DNA TGTGCCAGCAGCGTAGACGGCGGGAGGGCCATCTACGAGCAGTACTTC. J is TRBJ2-7 and V is TRBV9; TRBD2 matches at 9 bases. CDR1 is SGDLS and CDR2 is YYNGEE in the germline V gene. CDR3 length: 16 amino acids. V lost 0 bases, J lost 3 bases, and 7 bases stayed unmatched.